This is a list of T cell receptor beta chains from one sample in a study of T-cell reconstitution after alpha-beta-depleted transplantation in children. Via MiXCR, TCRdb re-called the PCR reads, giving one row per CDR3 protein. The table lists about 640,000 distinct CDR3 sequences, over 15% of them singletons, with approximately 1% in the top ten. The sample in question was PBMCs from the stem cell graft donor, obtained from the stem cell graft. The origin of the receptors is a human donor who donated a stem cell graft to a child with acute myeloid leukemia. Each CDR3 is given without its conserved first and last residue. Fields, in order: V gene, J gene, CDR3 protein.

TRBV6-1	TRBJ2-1	ASKVSGAFYNEQF
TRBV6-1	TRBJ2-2	ASNSLAGGRNTGELF
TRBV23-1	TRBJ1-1	ASSRTTADTLEGAGLDTEAF
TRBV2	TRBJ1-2	ASQQQGAPLAGYT
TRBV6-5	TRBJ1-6	ASSSPRTGTNSPLH
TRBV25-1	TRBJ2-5	ASSEGGTSVGGRETQY
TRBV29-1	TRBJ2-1	SVQGIGYNEQF
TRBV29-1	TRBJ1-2	SAAVFSYGYT
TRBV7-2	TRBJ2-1	ASSFVSGFYNEQF
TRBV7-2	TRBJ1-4	ASSRSRNEKLF
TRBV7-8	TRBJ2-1	ASSLDGWGNEQF
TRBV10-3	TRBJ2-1	AISELEQGDEQF
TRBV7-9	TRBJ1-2	ASSYDRHYGYT
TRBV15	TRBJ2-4	ATSTKNIQY
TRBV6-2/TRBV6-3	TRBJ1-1	ASRARTRNEAF
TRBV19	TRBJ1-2	ASSRNNYGYT
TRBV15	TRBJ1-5	ATSRGLPNQPQH
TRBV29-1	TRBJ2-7	SVAEGPEQY
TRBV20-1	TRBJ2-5	SARSPTDPIGTQY
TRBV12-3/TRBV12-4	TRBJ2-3	ASSETSGGFTDTQY
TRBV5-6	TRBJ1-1	ASSPNGGRAF
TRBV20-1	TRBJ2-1	SARVEGAYYNEQF
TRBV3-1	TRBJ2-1	ASSHYRQGYNEQF
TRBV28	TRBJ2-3	ASSSSAGIGTDTQY
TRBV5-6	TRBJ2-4	ASSLLREYGKNIQY
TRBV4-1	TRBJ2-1	ASSLPRRASYNEQF
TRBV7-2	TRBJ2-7	ASSHPSHMYEQY
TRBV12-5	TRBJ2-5	ASAPRATGSETQY
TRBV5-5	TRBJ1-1	ASSSRRSNGNTEAF